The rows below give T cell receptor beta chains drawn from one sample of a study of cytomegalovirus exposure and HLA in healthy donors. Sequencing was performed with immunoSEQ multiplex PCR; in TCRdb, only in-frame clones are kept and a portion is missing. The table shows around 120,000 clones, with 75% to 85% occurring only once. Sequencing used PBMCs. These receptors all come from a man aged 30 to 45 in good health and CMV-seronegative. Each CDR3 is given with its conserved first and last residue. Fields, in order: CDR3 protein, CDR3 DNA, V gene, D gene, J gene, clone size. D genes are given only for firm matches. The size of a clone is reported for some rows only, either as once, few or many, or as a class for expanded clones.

CAISDRDRGDEQYF | TGTGCCATCAGTGACAGGGACAGGGGCGACGAGCAGTACTTC | TRBV10-3 | TRBD1 | TRBJ2-7 | .
CASSPFAGAEETQYF | TGTGCCAGCTCACCCTTCGCGGGAGCCGAAGAGACCCAGTACTTC | TRBV18 | TRBD2 | TRBJ2-5 | .
CASSPLAGVLETQHF | TGTGCCAGCAGTCCACTAGCGGGAGTTTTGGAGACCCAGCACTTC | TRBV6-5 | TRBD2 | TRBJ2-5 | .
CASNRERPRYEQYF | TGTGCCAGCAACCGCGAGAGGCCAAGGTACGAGCAGTACTTC | TRBV2 | . | TRBJ2-7 | .
CSVVTEFSGANVLTF | TGCAGCGTTGTGACAGAATTCTCTGGGGCCAACGTCCTGACTTTC | TRBV29-1 | . | TRBJ2-6 | .
CASSLEPGGGLLTEAFF | TGTGCCAGCAGCTTAGAGCCCGGTGGAGGGCTTTTGACTGAAGCTTTCTTT | TRBV11-3 | . | TRBJ1-1 | .
CASTGQLNQPQHF | TGCGCCAGCACCGGACAGCTCAATCAGCCCCAGCATTTT | TRBV10-2 | . | TRBJ1-5 | .
CASSEYRGYEQFF | TGTGCCAGCAGTGAATACAGGGGTTATGAGCAGTTCTTC | TRBV6-1 | TRBD1 | TRBJ2-1 | few
CSVDRGVRETQYF | TGCAGCGTTGATCGGGGGGTCAGGGAGACCCAGTACTTC | TRBV29-1 | TRBD2 | TRBJ2-5 | .
CAISELGDEQYF | TGTGCCATCAGTGAGTTAGGGGACGAGCAGTACTTC | TRBV10-3 | . | TRBJ2-7 | .
CASSLEVGRGYEQYF | TGTGCCAGCAGCTTAGAAGTTGGCCGGGGCTACGAGCAGTACTTC | TRBV7-2 | . | TRBJ2-7 | .
CASSNRDRDVLF | TGTGCCAGCAGTAACCGGGACAGGGACGTTCTCTTC | TRBV27 | TRBD1 | TRBJ2-7 | .
CASSLLGLGATNEKLFF | TGTGCCAGCAGTTTACTGGGTCTCGGGGCAACTAATGAAAAACTGTTTTTT | TRBV28 | . | TRBJ1-4 | few
CASSLFGGRNTEAFF | TGTGCCAGCAGCTTATTTGGTGGCCGGAACACTGAAGCTTTCTTT | TRBV7-9 | . | TRBJ1-1 | .
CASSEREFKTQYF | TGTGCCAGCAGTGAACGGGAGTTCAAGACCCAGTACTTC | TRBV2 | . | TRBJ2-5 | .
CASSRSGGLGNTGELFF | TGTGCCAGCAGTCGATCGGGGGGACTAGGCAACACCGGGGAGCTGTTTTTT | TRBV27 | TRBD2 | TRBJ2-2 | .
CASSRETQYF | TGTGCCAGCAGCCGGGAGACCCAGTACTTC | TRBV11-3 | . | TRBJ2-5 | .
CASSLIGQGSLNTEAFF | TGCGCCAGCAGCTTAATAGGACAGGGGTCCTTGAACACTGAAGCTTTCTTT | TRBV5-1 | TRBD1 | TRBJ1-1 | .
CASMQGSTEAFF | TGTGCCAGTATGCAGGGTAGCACTGAAGCTTTCTTT | TRBV19 | . | TRBJ1-1 | .
CSAGAGSPGELFF | TGCAGCGCCGGAGCGGGGAGCCCCGGGGAGCTGTTTTTT | TRBV29-1 | TRBD2 | TRBJ2-2 | .
CASEDDYGYPF | TGTGCCTCCGAAGATGACTATGGCTACCCCTTC | TRBV30 | . | TRBJ1-2 | .
CAIGPATSGIEQYF | TGTGCCATCGGTCCGGCCACTAGCGGTATCGAGCAGTACTTC | TRBV10-3 | TRBD2 | TRBJ2-7 | .
CASRARRRPQNF | TGTGCCAGTAGGGCGAGGAGGCGACCCCAGAATTTT | TRBV19 | . | TRBJ1-5 | .
CASILEGANYGYPF | TGTGCCTCAATATTGGAGGGGGCGAACTATGGCTACCCCTTC | TRBV6-1 | TRBD1 | TRBJ1-2 | few
CAWGIGTGGQETQYF | TGTGCCTGGGGCATCGGGACAGGCGGGCAAGAGACCCAGTACTTC | TRBV30 | TRBD1 | TRBJ2-5 | .
CASSAGGLAGAGELFF | TGTGCTAGCAGCGCGGGGGGGCTAGCGGGAGCCGGGGAGCTGTTTTTT | TRBV7-7 | TRBD2 | TRBJ2-2 | .
CASSDNGFWEQYF | TGTGCCAGCAGTGACAACGGGTTTTGGGAGCAGTACTTC | TRBV2 | . | TRBJ2-7 | .
CASSISETGDGWAQYF | TGTGCCAGCTCAATTTCCGAGACAGGGGACGGTTGGGCCCAGTACTTC | TRBV2 | TRBD1 | TRBJ2-5 | .
CASSDRFNQPQHF | TGTGCCAGCAGCGACAGGTTCAATCAGCCCCAGCATTTT | TRBV6-1 | . | TRBJ1-5 | .
CASSRRLASDTQYF | TGTGCCAGCAGCAGAAGACTAGCGTCAGATACGCAGTATTTT | TRBV5-4 | TRBD2 | TRBJ2-3 | .
CSVEGSGTGTDTQYF | TGCAGCGTTGAAGGGTCAGGAACGGGCACAGATACGCAGTATTTT | TRBV29-1 | . | TRBJ2-3 | .
CASSPPSSGSSEQFF | TGTGCCAGCTCACCACCGTCTAGCGGGAGTTCTGAGCAGTTCTTC | TRBV18 | TRBD2 | TRBJ2-1 | once
CASEDLSSYEQYF | TGTGCCAGCGAAGACTTGAGCTCCTACGAGCAGTACTTC | TRBV27 | . | TRBJ2-7 | .
CASSFFLGRGPDTQYF | TGTGCCAGCAGTTTCTTTCTCGGCAGGGGGCCAGATACGCAGTATTTT | TRBV27 | TRBD1 | TRBJ2-3 | .
CASSLAPWGDEKLFF | TGTGCCAGCAGCTTAGCGCCATGGGGGGATGAAAAACTGTTTTTT | TRBV7-9 | . | TRBJ1-4 | .